Presented here are 16 T cell receptor beta chains from one specimen sequenced in a study of blood T cells in healthy people across ages. PCR was performed a second time for about 6 to 11 cycles using a sample-barcoded 5' primer and a J-beta primer mix. TCRdb analysed the 5' RACE reads with MiXCR anew, one entry per CDR3 protein. The sample lists approximately 800,000 distinct CDR3 sequences, about a quarter occurring once. These data were likewise used in another study, on T cells of mothers and their children.

Sequences were obtained from blood. The source of these receptors is a boy younger than 18 in good health.

The J gene is TRBJ2-1, the V gene TRBV4-2, with 8 bases lining up with TRBD2. This CDR3 spans 16 amino acids. V shed 0 bases, J shed 7 bases, and the junction held 8 bases outside the gene matches. The V gene's germline CDR1 is LGHNA and CDR2 YNFKEQ. CDR3 region: CASSQDGAGASNEQFF. CDR3 nucleotide sequence: TGTGCCAGCAGCCAAGATGGAGCGGGGGCCTCTAATGAGCAGTTCTTC.

The genes are TRBV9 and TRBJ1-3; 9 bases align to TRBD1. The CDR3 has 17 residues. The germline CDR1 and CDR2 sequences are SGDLS and YYNGEE. The J segment lost 0 bases and the V segment lost 4 bases, leaving 8 bases of the junction unmatched. CDR3 sequence reads: CASSQGDRGISGNTIYF. The CDR3 region has the DNA TGTGCCAGCAGCCAAGGCGACAGGGGGATCTCTGGAAACACCATATATTTT.

This clonotype has just a few counts. The chain links TRBV25-1 to TRBJ2-5, with 8 bases aligning to TRBD2. The J call may be mistaken, given a closer DNA end match to TRBJ2-1. The CDR3 totals 13 residues. Per the germline V gene, CDR1 is MGHDK and CDR2 is SYGVNS. The CDR3 sequence is CASSEHGLAEQFF. The CDR3 DNA sequence: TGTGCCAGCAGTGAACACGGACTAGCAGAGCAGTTCTTC.

As DNA, the CDR3 is TGCGCCAGCAGCTCGACAGGATCAGCTGGGGCCAACGTCCTGACTTTC. Its protein product is CASSSTGSAGANVLTF. J is TRBJ2-6 and V is TRBV5-1; D may be TRBD1 (6 bases). Germline assignment: CDR1 SGHRS and CDR2 YFSETQ. The CDR3 is made up of 16 amino acids. The germline V and J ends were trimmed by 3 bases and 2 bases, with 12 bases remaining between them.

This chain links TRBV25-1 with TRBJ2-5; the D gene is possibly TRBD2 (5 bases). The ends were cut back, 5 bases at V and 2 bases at J, with 24 bases in the middle. CDR3 size: 18 residues. Germline CDR1 MGHDK, CDR2 SYGVNS. The CDR3 loop is CASSPSKRESGKQETQYF. The CDR3 nucleotides read TGTGCCAGCAGTCCTTCCAAAAGAGAGAGCGGCAAGCAAGAGACCCAGTACTTC.

The V gene is TRBV6-1, the J gene TRBJ1-6; 9 nucleotides agree with TRBD1. The length of the CDR3 is 16 residues. V lost 2 bases to trimming and J lost 7 bases; unmatched junction nucleotides: 6. Germline CDR1 MNHNS, CDR2 SASEGT. For the CDR3, the DNA is TGTGCCAGCAGTGAACGTCCGGGACAGGGAAATTCACCCCTCCACTTT. This sequence encodes CASSERPGQGNSPLHF.

This clonotype was seen only a few times. The J gene is TRBJ1-2, the V gene TRBV4-1; 8 bases line up with TRBD1. The germline V gene has CDR1 MGHRA and CDR2 YSYEKL. The CDR3 sequence is 16 residues long. V dropped 3 bases and J dropped 7; count of bases not matched to a gene: 13. The CDR3 nucleotides are TGCGCCAGCAGCCACCCGTTTGGGTCAGGGGGCCGTGGCTACACCTTC. It yields the protein CASSHPFGSGGRGYTF.

V and J are TRBV6-1 and TRBJ2-2, with 10 bases fitting TRBD1. CDR3 length: 15 residues. Looked up from germline, CDR1 is MNHNS and CDR2 is SASEGT. V lost 7 bases and J lost 5; bases outside the gene matches: 7. Here the CDR3 DNA reads TGTGCCAGCAATCTCGGACAGGGGGTGACCGGGGAGCTGTTTTTT. This codes for CASNLGQGVTGELFF.

The gene calls are TRBV29-1 and TRBJ2-6; possibly TRBD1 or TRBD2 for D (6 bases each). CDR1 is SQVTM, CDR2 ANQGSEA, per germline. With 4 bases removed from V and 4 bases from J, the gap between germline ends came to 11 bases. The CDR3 is made up of 14 amino acids. The CDR3 nucleotides read TGCAGCGTTGGGGGGGCAGGCGGGGCCAACGTCCTGACTTTC. This codes for CSVGGAGGANVLTF.

V is TRBV7-9 and J is TRBJ1-2; D not certain. The CDR3 is 13 residues long. The V gene lost 7 bases and the J gene lost 6 bases, with 15 bases spanning the gap. CDR1 is SEHNR and CDR2 is FQNEAQ in the germline V gene (reference sequence). The CDR3 DNA is TGTGCCAGCACCCGTATTGGCGGGCATGGCTACACCTTC. Translated: CASTRIGGHGYTF. The entire variable domain, with the rest obtained from reference TRBV7-9 and TRBJ1-2, is as follows: DTGVSQNPRHKITKRGQNVTFRCDPISEHNRLYWYRQTLGQGPEFLTYFQNEAQLEKSRLLSDRFSAERPKGSFSTLEIQRTEQGDSAMYLCASTRIGGHGYTFGSGTRLTVV.

About this clonotype: One junction end disagrees with the germline gene, perhaps due to a read error. The rearrangement uses TRBV12-3 or TRBV12-4 and TRBJ2-3; 8 bases are shared with TRBD1. This CDR3 is built from 11 residues. The chain's CDR3 is CASSYRGAYFF. The CDR3 DNA reads TGTGCCAGCAGTTACAGGGGGGCTTATTTTTTT.

The chain carries TRBV5-6 and TRBJ2-5; tentative D call: TRBD1 (6 bases). The DNA end lines up better with TRBJ2-7; the J call may be wrong. The CDR3 loop spans 13 amino acids. Germline V lookup: CDR1 SGHDT, CDR2 YYEEEE. The CDR3 coding sequence is TGTGCCAGCAGCTATCCCAGGGGATACGAGCAGTACTTC. It translates to CASSYPRGYEQYF.

V is TRBV12-3 or TRBV12-4 and J is TRBJ1-4, with D unclear. The length of the CDR3 is 17 residues. The germline V and J ends were trimmed by 2 bases and 8 bases, with 21 bases remaining between them. The CDR3 nucleotides are TGTGCCAGCAGTTTATCCCTCGGACGACCTACGGGGGAAAAACTGTTTTTT. This translates into CASSLSLGRPTGEKLFF.

The sample holds many counts of this clonotype. This chain links TRBV12-3 or TRBV12-4 with TRBJ2-3; D call uncertain. CDR3 length: 11 residues. Trimming cost V 6 bases and J 1 base, with 2 bases left between them. CDR3 loop: CASSRTDTQYF. CDR3 coding DNA: TGTGCCAGCAGCCGCACAGATACGCAGTATTTT.

The chain has TRBV7-7 and TRBJ2-1, with 12 bases that match TRBD2. The trim removed 3 bases at V and 8 bases at J, leaving 5 bases unmatched. The CDR3 totals 15 residues. Germline CDR1 SSHAT, CDR2 FNYEAQ (reference sequence). The CDR3 loop reads CASSLASGGAYEQFF. DNA of the CDR3: TGTGCCAGCAGCTTGGCTAGCGGGGGGGCATATGAGCAGTTCTTC. Together with reference TRBV7-7 and TRBJ2-1, the CDR3 gives the full variable domain: GAGVSQSPRYKVTKRGQDVTLRCDPISSHATLYWYQQALGQGPEFLTYFNYEAQPDKSGLPSDRFSAERPEGSISTLTIQRTEQRDSAMYRCASSLASGGAYEQFFGPGTRLTVL.

This sequence joins TRBV29-1 and TRBJ1-6; possibly TRBD1 for D (5 bases). The germline CDR1 and CDR2 sequences are SQVTM and ANQGSEA. There are 14 residues in the CDR3. V was trimmed by 4 bases and J by 8 bases, leaving 15 bases between them. CDR3 region: CSVAPGGRDSPLHF. For the CDR3, the DNA is TGCAGCGTTGCCCCCGGAGGCAGGGATTCACCCCTCCACTTT. Combining the CDR3 with reference TRBV29-1 and TRBJ1-6 gives the whole variable domain SAVISQKPSRDICQRGTSLTIQCQVDSQVTMMFWYRQQPGQSLTLIATANQGSEATYESGFVIDKFPISRPNLTFSTLTVSNMSPEDSSIYLCSVAPGGRDSPLHFGNGTRLTVT.